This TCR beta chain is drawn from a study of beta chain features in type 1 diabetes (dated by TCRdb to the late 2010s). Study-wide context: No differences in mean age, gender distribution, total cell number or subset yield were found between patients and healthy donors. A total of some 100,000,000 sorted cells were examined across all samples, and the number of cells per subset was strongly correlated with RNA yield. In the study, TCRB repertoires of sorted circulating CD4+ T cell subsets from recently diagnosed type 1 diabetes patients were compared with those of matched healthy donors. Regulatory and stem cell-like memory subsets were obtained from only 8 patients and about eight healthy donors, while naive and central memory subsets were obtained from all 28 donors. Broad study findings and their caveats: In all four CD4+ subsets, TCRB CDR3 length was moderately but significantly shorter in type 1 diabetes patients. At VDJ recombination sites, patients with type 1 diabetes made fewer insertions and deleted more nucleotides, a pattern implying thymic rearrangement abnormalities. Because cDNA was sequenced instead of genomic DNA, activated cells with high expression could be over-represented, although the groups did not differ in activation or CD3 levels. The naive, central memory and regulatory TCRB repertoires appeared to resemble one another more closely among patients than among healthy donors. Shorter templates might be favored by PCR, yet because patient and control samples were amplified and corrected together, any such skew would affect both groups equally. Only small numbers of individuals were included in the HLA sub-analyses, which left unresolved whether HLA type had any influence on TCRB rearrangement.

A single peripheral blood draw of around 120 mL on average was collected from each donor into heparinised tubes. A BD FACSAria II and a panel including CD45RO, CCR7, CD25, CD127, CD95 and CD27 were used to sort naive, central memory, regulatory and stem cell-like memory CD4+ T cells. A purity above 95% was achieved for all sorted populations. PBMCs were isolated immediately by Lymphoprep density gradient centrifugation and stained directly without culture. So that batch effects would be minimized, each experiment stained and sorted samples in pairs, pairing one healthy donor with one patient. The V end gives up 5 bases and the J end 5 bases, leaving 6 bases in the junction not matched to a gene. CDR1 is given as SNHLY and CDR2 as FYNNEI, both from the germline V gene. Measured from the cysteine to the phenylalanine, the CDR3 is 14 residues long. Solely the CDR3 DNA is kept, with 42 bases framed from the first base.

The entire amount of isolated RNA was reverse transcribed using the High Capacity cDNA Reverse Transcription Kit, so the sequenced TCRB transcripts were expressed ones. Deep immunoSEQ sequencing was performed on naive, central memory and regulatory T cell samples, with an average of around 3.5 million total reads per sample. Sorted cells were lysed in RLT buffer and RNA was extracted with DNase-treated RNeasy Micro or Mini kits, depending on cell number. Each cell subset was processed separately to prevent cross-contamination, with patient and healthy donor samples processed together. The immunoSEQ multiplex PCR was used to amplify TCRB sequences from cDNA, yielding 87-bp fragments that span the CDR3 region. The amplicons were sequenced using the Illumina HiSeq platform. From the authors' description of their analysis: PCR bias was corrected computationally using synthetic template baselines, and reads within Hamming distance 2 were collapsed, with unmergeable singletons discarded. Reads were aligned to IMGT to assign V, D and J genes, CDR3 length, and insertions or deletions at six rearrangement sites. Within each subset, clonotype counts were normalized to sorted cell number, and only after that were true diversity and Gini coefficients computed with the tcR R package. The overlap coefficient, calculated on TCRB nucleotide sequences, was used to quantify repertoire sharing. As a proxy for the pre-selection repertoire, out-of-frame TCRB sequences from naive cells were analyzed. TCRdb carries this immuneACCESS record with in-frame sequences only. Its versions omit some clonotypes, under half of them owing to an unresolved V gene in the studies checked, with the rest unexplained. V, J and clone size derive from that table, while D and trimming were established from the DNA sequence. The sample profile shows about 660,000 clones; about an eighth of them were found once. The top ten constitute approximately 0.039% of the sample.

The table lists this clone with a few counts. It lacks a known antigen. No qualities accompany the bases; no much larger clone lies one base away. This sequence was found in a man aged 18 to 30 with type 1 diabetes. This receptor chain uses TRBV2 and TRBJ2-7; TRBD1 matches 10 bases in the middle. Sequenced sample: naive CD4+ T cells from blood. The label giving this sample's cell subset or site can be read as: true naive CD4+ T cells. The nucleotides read TGTGCCAGCAGTAGCCTGGACAGGGGGAACGAGCAGTACTTC. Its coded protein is CASSSLDRGNEQYF.